A selection of T cell receptor beta chains follows, all from one sample in a study of blood T cells in healthy people across ages. TCRdb recomputed calls from the 5' RACE reads with MiXCR, one row per CDR3 protein. Here the sample spans hundreds of thousands of distinct CDR3 sequences, nearly 60% being singletons. Sequencing was carried out using blood. The receptor set was obtained from a man aged 25 to 40 in good health. CDR3s leave out the opening cysteine and the closing phenylalanine or tryptophan. Fields, in order: V gene, CDR3 protein.

>TRBV5-1
ASNWASSYNEQF
>TRBV7-2
ASSLDGTNYGYT
>TRBV2
ASHDSLIGAKNIQY
>TRBV12-5
ASGLPPFTQGYT
>TRBV28
ASSLRQGADSGANVLT
>TRBV7-2
ASSSSLAGAGETQY
>TRBV2
ASSGGAGASYEQY
>TRBV20-1
SARDLTSGGIDEQF
>TRBV7-9
ASSVWGGSLTYEQY
>TRBV20-1
SAEPWYEQY
>TRBV20-1
SARQGASETQY
>TRBV10-3
ATTSEYEQY
>TRBV10-3
AIRSNYSGLAMRGDTQY
>TRBV5-6
ASSSSGTEPYSNQPQH
>TRBV7-9
ASSLIQGAEGYT
>TRBV29-1
SATSGTIYEQY
>TRBV7-9
ASSPRGEYEQY
>TRBV6-6
ATQGGDNEQF
>TRBV6-5
ASSYSSSGGQETQY
>TRBV5-6
ASSLLDRDYGYT
>TRBV7-2
ASSVGLAGEQF
>TRBV29-1
SVTSGGDMQY
>TRBV6-2/TRBV6-3
ASTDRGWDEQF
>TRBV20-1
SAMGQEGQKLF
>TRBV6-5
ASSYTLIAEGRETQY
>TRBV5-6
ASSFTSRRQGDGYT
>TRBV7-9
ASSSPGGKNIQY
>TRBV6-6
ASRKTRGGGEVEQY
>TRBV2
ASSGQANYGYT
>TRBV4-1
ASSRISRLAGGYNEQF
>TRBV6-2/TRBV6-3
ASSGTWGAYNEQF
>TRBV5-1
ASSPQNGGAFYEQY
>TRBV2
ASSVLGVSYGYT
>TRBV10-3
AYGGSRDTQY
>TRBV12-3/TRBV12-4
ASSRDRGQGTEAF
>TRBV5-5
ASSPNEPGRSPLH
>TRBV27
ASRTDRGEAKNIQY
>TRBV15
ATSASGQIFEQY
>TRBV6-2/TRBV6-3
ASSYGTYRGEENIQY
>TRBV27
ASSLRGNQETQY
>TRBV6-5
ASSRTGTAGYEQY
>TRBV5-1
ASSLRGIGGPDTQY
>TRBV29-1
SVEVGGGDTQY
>TRBV2
ASSARTGGNQPQH
>TRBV12-3/TRBV12-4
ASSQYSGNTIY
>TRBV4-3
ASSLGLAGGSDNEQF
>TRBV20-1
SADLSGALQETQY
>TRBV2
ASRFRDRPQETQY
>TRBV20-1
SATAIAGGPGDTQY
>TRBV6-2/TRBV6-3
ASSYGQAYGYT
>TRBV5-1
ASSLEIRNYGYT
>TRBV9
ATSPGITDTQY
>TRBV12-3/TRBV12-4
ATGVGGGTDTQY
>TRBV20-1
SARAPPTMRTGMGEQY
>TRBV2
ASRQGISYSPLH